Below are 28 T cell receptor beta chains sequenced from a single sample in a study of cytomegalovirus exposure and HLA in healthy donors. The PCR made use of 60 Vbeta and 13 Jbeta primers. Assay: immunoSEQ multiplex PCR; the TCRdb copy retains only in-frame clones and omits some. The data show about 120,000 clones, 65% to 80% seen once. Input material: PBMCs. Every receptor here comes from a middle-aged woman in good health and CMV-seropositive.

V gene TRBV5-1 combines with J gene TRBJ2-3, with 11 bases identical to TRBD2. V dropped 0 bases and J dropped 2; count of bases not matched to a gene: 8. The CDR3 covers 18 residues. Germline-derived CDR1 and CDR2 are SGHRS and YFSETQ. The CDR3 protein is CASSLAPQTSGITDTQYF. In DNA, the CDR3 is TGCGCCAGCAGCTTGGCTCCCCAGACTAGCGGGATCACAGATACGCAGTATTTT. The full variable domain, rest sourced from reference TRBV5-1 and TRBJ2-3, is KAGVTQTPRYLIKTRGQQVTLSCSPISGHRSVSWYQQTPGQGLQFLFEYFSETQRNKGNFPGRFSGRQFSNSRSEMNVSTLELGDSALYLCASSLAPQTSGITDTQYFGPGTRLTVL.

This clone was seen only a few times. This chain uses TRBV9 with TRBJ2-3; D perhaps matches TRBD1 (5 bases). This CDR3 has 13 residues. Germline CDR1 reads SGDLS; CDR2 reads YYNGEE. V lost 5 bases, J lost 2 bases, and 9 bases lay in between. The CDR3 sequence is CASSNRFTDTQYF. The CDR3 DNA is TGTGCCAGCAGTAACAGGTTCACAGATACGCAGTATTTT.

The chain is built from TRBV6-5 and TRBJ2-7; 7 positions match TRBD1. V lost 2 bases to trimming and J lost 2 bases; unmatched junction nucleotides: 9. This CDR3 has 16 amino acids. Germline CDR1 is MNHEY and CDR2 is SVGAGI. CDR3 DNA sequence: TGTGCCAGCAGTTACACCGACAGGGCGTTAGCCTACGAGCAGTACTTC. It is translated as CASSYTDRALAYEQYF.

The chain links TRBV5-4 to TRBJ1-1; 7 bases match TRBD1. This CDR3 has 14 residues. V dropped 2 bases and J dropped 4; count of bases not matched to a gene: 5. Per germline, CDR1 SGHNT and CDR2 YYREEE (reference sequence). The CDR3, as DNA: TGTGCCAGCAGCTTTCAGGGGGAAGGCACTGAAGCTTTCTTT. Its protein product is CASSFQGEGTEAFF.

V is TRBV30 and J is TRBJ1-4; D is perhaps TRBD1 (6 bases). V lost 4 bases and J lost 0, with 12 bases in between. This CDR3 is 15 amino acids long. Germline V CDR1 and CDR2: GTSNPN, SVGIG (reference sequence). CDR3: CAWKRQGSTNEKLFF. DNA for the CDR3: TGTGCCTGGAAAAGGCAGGGGTCAACTAATGAAAAACTGTTTTTT.

The V gene is TRBV7-6, the J gene TRBJ2-3, with D tentatively TRBD1 (6 bases). Germline V gene data show CDR1 as SGHVS and CDR2 as FNYEAQ. V was clipped by 5 bases and J by 0 bases, with 12 bases between them. CDR3 length: 15 residues. CDR3 amino acids: CASSPDRPSTDTQYF. The DNA of the CDR3 is TGTGCCAGCAGCCCCGACAGGCCCAGCACAGATACGCAGTATTTT.

This chain connects TRBV27 to TRBJ2-7, with 9 bases matching TRBD1. V trimming: 4 bases; J trimming: 4 bases; junction bases outside the gene matches: 5. This CDR3 is built from 14 residues. CDR1 and CDR2 (germline): MNHEY, SMNVEV (reference sequence). CDR3 loop: CASSYRTGVYEQYF. CDR3 DNA sequence: TGTGCCAGCAGTTATCGGACAGGGGTGTACGAGCAGTACTTC.

V gene TRBV7-3 combines with J gene TRBJ2-5, with D possibly being TRBD2 (6 bases). This CDR3 has 16 amino acids. Germline values: CDR1 SGHTA, CDR2 FQGTGA. V shed 3 bases and J shed 1 base, with 15 bases lying between them. The DNA of the CDR3 is TGTGCCAGCAGCTTGGCGGGGCGGACAATCCAAGAGACCCAGTACTTC. Protein: CASSLAGRTIQETQYF.

The chain carries TRBV21-1 and TRBJ1-1; TRBD1 is the table's D call and was not checked against the DNA. TRBV21-1 is assigned pseudogene status. The CDR3 length is 16 residues. CDR3 DNA sequence: TGTGCCAGCAGCAAAGCGCCTAGGACAGGGTTTCCTGAAGCTTTCTTT. This sequence encodes CASSKAPRTGFPEAFF.

The chain uses TRBV11-3 and TRBJ2-7; TRBD1 matches at 7 bases. Trimming took 5 bases from V and 2 from J; bases not matched to a gene: 6. Germline V lookup: CDR1 SGHNT, CDR2 YENEEA. The CDR3 is 14 residues long. The CDR3 sequence is CASSTGQAPYEQYF. The CDR3 nucleotides are TGTGCCAGCAGCACTGGACAGGCCCCCTACGAGCAGTACTTC. The full variable domain, completed using reference TRBV11-3 and TRBJ2-7, is EAGVVQSPRYKIIEKKQPVAFWCNPISGHNTLYWYLQNLGQGPELLIRYENEEAVDDSQLPKDRFSAERLKGVDSTLKIQPAELGDSAVYLCASSTGQAPYEQYFGPGTRLTVT.

V is TRBV14 and J is TRBJ2-7; TRBD2 matches 7 bases. CDR3 length equals 12 residues. J was trimmed by 3 bases and V by 5 bases; bases with no gene match: 1. The germline V gene encodes CDR1 SGHDN and CDR2 FVKESK. CDR3 sequence: CASSREGYEQYF. In DNA, the CDR3 is TGTGCCAGCAGCAGGGAGGGCTACGAGCAGTACTTC.

The chain has TRBV28 and TRBJ2-7; 9 bases align to TRBD1. This CDR3 has 14 amino acids. Germline V gene lookup returns CDR1 MDHEN and CDR2 SYDVKM. The V segment lost 3 bases and the J segment 7 bases; nucleotides outside the gene matches: 7. In DNA form, the CDR3 reads TGTGCCAGCAGTTTCCGGGACAGGGTTTGGGAGCAGTACTTC. Translated, it gives CASSFRDRVWEQYF.

V usage is TRBV5-1 and J usage is TRBJ1-4, with 10 nucleotides matching TRBD1. This CDR3 region has 14 residues. Trimming at V came to 4 bases and at J to 7 bases, leaving 4 bases not matched to a gene. The germline V gene has CDR1 SGHRS and CDR2 YFSETQ. CDR3 coding DNA: TGCGCCAGCAGCAGGACAGGGGGAGGTGAAAAACTGTTTTTT. Amino acid sequence: CASSRTGGGEKLFF.

The CDR3 nucleotides are TGTGCCAGTAGTATTTATCGGGGTCCAGATAGCAATCAGCCCCAGCATTTT. Translating it yields CASSIYRGPDSNQPQHF. The chain couples TRBV19 to TRBJ1-5; D is undetermined. The V and J ends lost 3 bases and 0 bases respectively, with 15 bases between them. In germline, CDR1 is LNHDA, CDR2 SQIVND (reference sequence). CDR3 size: 17 residues.

The chain employs TRBV10-2 and TRBJ1-1, with D perhaps matching TRBD1 (5 bases). Trimming removed 2 bases from V and 7 bases from J, with 11 bases in between. This CDR3 has 13 amino acids. Looked up from germline, CDR1 is WSHSY and CDR2 is SAAADI. The CDR3 DNA reads as TGCGCCAGCAGTGAGGGGGGGAGTGATGAAGCTTTCTTT. It encodes CASSEGGSDEAFF.

The chain recombines TRBV7-2 with TRBJ1-2; 8 nucleotides agree with TRBD1. J was trimmed by 4 bases and V by 8 bases; bases with no gene match: 15. This CDR3 spans 16 amino acids. Germline CDR1 reads SGHTA; CDR2 reads FQGNSA. CDR3 in DNA: TGTGCCAGCGCGCCCGCAGGCAGGGGGCTTAGCTATGGCTACACCTTC. Its translation is CASAPAGRGLSYGYTF.

This clone showed up just once. This sequence joins TRBV6-1 and TRBJ1-5; no clear D. V lost 2 bases and J 9 bases, leaving 5 bases between the germline ends. The CDR3 sequence is 11 residues long. Per the germline V gene, CDR1 is MNHNS and CDR2 is SASEGT. In DNA, the CDR3 is TGTGCCAGCAGTGAATTGGCGCCCCAGCATTTT. Its protein is CASSELAPQHF.

The chain employs TRBV5-6 and TRBJ1-1; D not certain. CDR1 SGHDT and CDR2 YYEEEE come from the germline V gene. The V and J ends lost 0 bases and 9 bases respectively, with 15 bases between them. The CDR3 is made up of 14 amino acids. CDR3 in DNA: TGTGCCAGCAGCTTGGTTCGGGCTAGCTCTCAAGCTTTCTTT. This encodes CASSLVRASSQAFF.

This clone was observed a few times. The rearrangement joins TRBV6-5 to TRBJ2-7, with 8 bases identical to TRBD2. This CDR3 is 14 amino acids long. Germline CDR1 reads MNHEY; CDR2 reads SVGAGI. The J segment lost 0 bases and the V segment lost 4 bases, leaving 2 bases of the junction unmatched. Written as DNA, the CDR3 is TGTGCCAGCAGTTCCGGGGGGGTCTCCTACGAGCAGTACTTC. Protein: CASSSGGVSYEQYF.

J is TRBJ2-3 and V is TRBV6-1; D not certain. Trimming removed 6 bases from V and 3 bases from J, with 10 bases in between. Per germline, CDR1 MNHNS and CDR2 SASEGT. This CDR3 has 13 amino acids. The CDR3 nucleotides read TGTGCCAGCAGGGAGTCCGGTACAGATACGCAGTATTTT. Its translation: CASRESGTDTQYF.

The CDR3 loop reads CASSPGGAVETQYF. The CDR3 nucleotides are TGTGCCAGCAGCCCAGGGGGCGCGGTAGAGACCCAGTACTTC. The chain has TRBV14 and TRBJ2-5, with TRBD1 matching 8 bases. Germline assignment: CDR1 SGHDN and CDR2 FVKESK. The junction had 5 bases not matched to a gene; V was cut back by 4 bases and J by 4 bases. The CDR3 covers 14 residues.

V gene TRBV14 combines with J gene TRBJ2-3; 8 nucleotides align to TRBD1. The CDR3 length is 16 residues. Trimming took 1 base from V and 1 from J; bases not matched to a gene: 4. The V gene's germline CDR1 is SGHDN and CDR2 FVKESK. CDR3 loop: CASSQGDRRRTDTQYF. The DNA of the CDR3 is TGTGCCAGCAGCCAAGGGGACAGGAGACGCACAGATACGCAGTATTTT.

The J gene is TRBJ1-3, the V gene TRBV20-1, with D unclear. Deletions cut 6 bases from V and 4 bases from J, with 7 bases between. CDR1 DFQATT and CDR2 SNEGSKA come from the germline V gene (reference sequence). The CDR3 totals 11 residues. The CDR3 sequence: CSAERGNTIYF. Written as DNA, the CDR3 is TGCAGTGCCGAACGGGGAAACACCATATATTTT.

The V and J genes are TRBV6-1 and TRBJ2-7, with 9 bases fitting TRBD1. V gave up 2 bases and J gave up 2 bases; unmatched junction bases: 13. CDR1 is MNHNS and CDR2 is SASEGT in the germline V gene. This CDR3 comprises 18 residues. Written as DNA, the CDR3 is TGTGCCAGCAGTGAAAGGGAAGGGACAGGGTATCTCCCCTACGAGCAGTACTTC. Residues: CASSEREGTGYLPYEQYF.

V usage is TRBV11-2 and J usage is TRBJ2-3, with D perhaps TRBD2 (6 bases). Trimming shortened V by 1 base and J by 2 bases, and 10 bases separated the two germline ends. Germline CDR1 SGHAT, CDR2 FQNNGV. The CDR3 has 15 amino acids. In DNA form, the CDR3 reads TGTGCCAGCAGCTTAGGGGGGGTTATCACAGATACGCAGTATTTT. It encodes CASSLGGVITDTQYF.

This sequence joins TRBV2 and TRBJ2-3; D perhaps matches TRBD2 (6 bases). The germline CDR1 and CDR2 sequences are SNHLY and FYNNEI. This CDR3 spans 15 amino acids. Trimming shortened V by 10 bases and J by 5 bases, and 22 bases separated the two germline ends. The CDR3 region has the DNA TGTGCCACTCCCGAAGGACGGGAGAACGTAGATACGCAGTATTTT. This gives the protein CATPEGRENVDTQYF.

The chain employs TRBV2 and TRBJ1-6, with 7 bases fitting TRBD1. CDR1 is SNHLY, CDR2 FYNNEI, per germline. V shed 1 base, J shed 6 bases, and the junction held 3 bases outside the gene matches. This CDR3 comprises 15 residues. The DNA for the CDR3 is TGTGCCAGCAGTGAAGAGGGGGCGCTTAATTCACCCCTCCACTTT. As protein: CASSEEGALNSPLHF.

The J gene is TRBJ2-1, the V gene TRBV13, with 13 nucleotides matching TRBD2. The CDR3 consists of 19 residues. Trimming cost V 1 base and J 6 bases; bases outside gene matches: 12. Germline lookup yields CDR1 PRHDT and CDR2 FYEKMQ (reference sequence). The CDR3 here is CASSLVPGLAGRGGNEQFF. DNA for the CDR3: TGTGCCAGCAGCTTAGTACCGGGACTAGCGGGGCGAGGGGGCAATGAGCAGTTCTTC.